The 13 T cell receptor beta chains below were found in one sample sequenced in a study of T cell changes during pregnancy in multiple sclerosis. Clones were sequenced by immunoSEQ multiplex PCR, and TCRdb holds only the in-frame ones, with some missing. The table shows over 50,000 clones, with approximately 90% occurring only once. Material: peripheral blood, obtained in the first trimester of pregnancy. These receptors came from a female donor in good health, enrolled as a control in a pregnancy study.

The genes are TRBV5-6 and TRBJ2-2; maybe TRBD2 (6 bases). The CDR3 is 14 residues long. V was pared by 4 bases and J by 6 bases, with 13 bases between. Germline lookup yields CDR1 SGHDT and CDR2 YYEEEE. The CDR3 DNA follows: TGTGCCAGCAGCGGGGACTTAGAAGCCGGGGAGCTGTTTTTT. Amino acid sequence: CASSGDLEAGELFF.

The chain carries TRBV11-2 and TRBJ2-1; TRBD2 agrees at 13 bases. The CDR3 extends over 16 amino acids. The V and J ends lost 1 base and 11 bases, in that order; junction bases with no gene match: 8. Germline V CDR1 and CDR2: SGHAT, FQNNGV. CDR3 DNA: TGTGCCAGCAGCTTAGGACTAGCGGGGGGCCAAATCAAGCAGTTCTTC. It yields the protein CASSLGLAGGQIKQFF. Looking up the rest from reference TRBV11-2 and TRBJ2-1 gives the full variable domain: EAGVAQSPRYKIIEKRQSVAFWCNPISGHATLYWYQQILGQGPKLLIQFQNNGVVDDSQLPKDRFSAERLKGVDSTLKIQPAKLEDSAVYLCASSLGLAGGQIKQFFGPGTRLTVL.

This clone has just one count. This rearrangement joins TRBV7-2 to TRBJ2-1; the D gene is possibly TRBD1 (6 bases). The CDR3 sequence is 15 residues long. V was clipped by 5 bases and J by 3 bases, with 14 bases between them. CDR1 SGHTA and CDR2 FQGNSA come from the germline V gene. The CDR3 sequence is CASSPGTPDYNEQFF. In nucleotides, the CDR3 is TGTGCCAGCAGCCCTGGGACACCCGACTACAATGAGCAGTTCTTC. Full variable domain (missing parts from reference TRBV7-2 and TRBJ2-1): GAGVSQSPSNKVTEKGKDVELRCDPISGHTALYWYRQSLGQGLEFLIYFQGNSAPDKSGLPSDRFSAERTGGSVSTLTIQRTQQEDSAVYLCASSPGTPDYNEQFFGPGTRLTVL.

This sequence joins TRBV11-2 and TRBJ2-1, with 12 bases identical to TRBD2. There are 16 residues in the CDR3. J lost 7 bases, V lost 7 bases, and 11 bases had no gene match. Germline lookup yields CDR1 SGHAT and CDR2 FQNNGV. In nucleotides, the CDR3 is TGTGCCAGCACTCCCCCAGAAGGACTAGCGGGGAATGAGCAGTTCTTC. This translates into CASTPPEGLAGNEQFF.

V is TRBV14 and J is TRBJ1-4; 9 bases map to TRBD1. Germline CDR1 and CDR2: SGHDN and FVKESK. With 4 bases clipped from V and 10 bases from J, the junction kept 13 bases outside the gene matches. The CDR3 sequence is 16 residues long. The CDR3 DNA sequence: TGTGCCAGCAGCCTCGCCGGGACAGGGCTAGTAGGAAAACTGTTTTTT. Its protein product is CASSLAGTGLVGKLFF.

The gene calls are TRBV2 and TRBJ2-6; D is ambiguous. CDR3 size: 15 residues. The V gene's germline CDR1 is SNHLY and CDR2 FYNNEI. V gave up 2 bases and J gave up 1 base, with 6 bases separating them. The CDR3: CASSERESGANVLTF. The CDR3 bases are TGTGCCAGCAGTGAAAGAGAGTCTGGGGCCAACGTCCTGACTTTC.

J is TRBJ2-3 and V is TRBV29-1; TRBD2 matches at 8 bases. Trimming took 6 bases from V and 5 from J; bases not matched to a gene: 13. The CDR3 is made up of 15 amino acids. Germline V lookup: CDR1 SQVTM, CDR2 ANQGSEA. The CDR3 sequence is CSVPTPGLVIDTQYF. CDR3 DNA sequence: TGCAGCGTACCAACTCCGGGACTAGTGATAGATACGCAGTATTTT.

Worth noting for this clone: Its ends do not fully match the called genes, so a read error is possible. The chain employs TRBV5-4 and TRBJ1-1, with D possibly being TRBD1 (6 bases). CDR1 and CDR2 (germline): SGHNT, YYREEE (reference sequence). The CDR3 totals 15 residues. CDR3 protein: CASTLMSGTTKEAFF. The CDR3, as DNA: TGTGCCAGCACCTTGATGTCTGGGACAACAAAAGAAGCTTTCTTT.

This chain uses TRBV5-1 with TRBJ2-5; tentative D call: TRBD1 (5 bases). Per germline, CDR1 SGHRS and CDR2 YFSETQ. The CDR3 runs 13 residues. Trimming took 4 bases from V and 2 from J, leaving 9 bases between them. CDR3 DNA sequence: TGCGCCAGCAGCATTGACAGACAAGAGACCCAGTACTTC. Its translation is CASSIDRQETQYF.

This sequence joins TRBV9 and TRBJ1-6, with 7 bases matching TRBD1. Germline CDR1 SGDLS, CDR2 YYNGEE. CDR3 length: 17 residues. Trimming cost V 3 bases and J 9 bases; bases outside gene matches: 15. The CDR3 loop reads CASSGGTEGLRGSPLHF. The CDR3 DNA follows: TGTGCCAGCAGCGGAGGGACAGAGGGGCTCCGGGGTTCACCCCTCCACTTT.

V and J are TRBV7-9 and TRBJ1-4; D possibly corresponds to TRBD1 (6 bases). Germline CDR1 and CDR2: SEHNR and FQNEAQ (reference sequence). Trimming pared 5 bases from V and 8 bases from J, leaving 18 bases between. CDR3 length: 15 amino acids. The DNA of the CDR3 is TGTGCCAGCAGCACGATTACAGGGAAGGGGGAAAAACTGTTTTTT. Protein product: CASSTITGKGEKLFF.

The chain has TRBV27 and TRBJ2-1, with 8 bases aligning to TRBD2. The CDR3 has 15 residues. The germline CDR1 and CDR2 sequences are MNHEY and SMNVEV (reference sequence). J lost 0 bases, V lost 6 bases, and 4 bases had no gene match. CDR3 residues: CASRASGGSYNEQFF. The CDR3 nucleotides read TGTGCCAGCAGAGCAAGCGGGGGCTCCTACAATGAGCAGTTCTTC.

V usage is TRBV7-2 and J usage is TRBJ2-3; 9 positions match TRBD2. Germline V CDR1 and CDR2: SGHTA, FQGNSA. After removal of 7 bases from V and 6 bases from J, the junction contained 8 bases not matched to a gene. The CDR3 spans 14 residues. CDR3 DNA sequence: TGTGCCAGCAAGCCGGCGGGGGGGCGGGATACGCAGTATTTT. It encodes CASKPAGGRDTQYF.